A single sample gave rise to the 23 T cell receptor beta chains below, sequenced in a study. TCRdb itself ran the 5' RACE reads through MiXCR, one entry per CDR3 protein. The table shows 55,000 to 80,000 distinct CDR3 sequences, with about 20% occurring only once. Sequenced sample: memory CD4+ T cells sorted from a lymph node. The subset denotes: memory CD4+ T cells, CD4+CD45RO+CD25-. These receptor sequences come from a female donor with breast cancer.

The rearrangement joins TRBV7-2 to TRBJ2-1, with a possible D match to TRBD1 (6 bases). The CDR3 loop spans 13 amino acids. Per germline, CDR1 SGHTA and CDR2 FQGNSA. V lost 8 bases, J lost 8 bases, and 16 bases lay in between. The CDR3 spells CASSDYNRDEQFF. The CDR3 DNA reads TGTGCCAGCTCGGATTATAACAGGGATGAGCAGTTCTTC.

This clonotype was recorded at least ten times. The chain carries TRBV6-5 and TRBJ1-1, with D maybe TRBD1 (6 bases). This CDR3 comprises 13 residues. V lost 6 bases, J lost 4 bases, and 12 bases lay in between. CDR1 and CDR2 (germline): MNHEY, SVGAGI. The CDR3 DNA follows: TGTGCCAGCAGACGGGGGGGGGCCACTGAAGCTTTCTTT. Encoded protein: CASRRGGATEAFF.

There are a few counts of this clonotype. The rearrangement links TRBV5-1 to TRBJ1-1; 12 bases are shared with TRBD1. CDR3 length equals 16 residues. The germline V gene encodes CDR1 SGHRS and CDR2 YFSETQ. The junction had 5 bases not matched to a gene; V was cut back by 0 bases and J by 5 bases. The CDR3 bases are TGCGCCAGCAGCTTGGTGGGACAGGGGGCGAGGACTGAAGCTTTCTTT. It is translated as CASSLVGQGARTEAFF.

This chain links TRBV7-9 with TRBJ1-4; 7 nucleotides match TRBD1. Germline CDR1 and CDR2: SEHNR and FQNEAQ (reference sequence). J gave up 7 bases and V 5 bases, and 7 bases lay outside the gene matches. The length of the CDR3 is 14 residues. CDR3 sequence: CASSEAGGGEKLFF. The CDR3 region has the DNA TGTGCCAGCAGCGAAGCAGGGGGAGGTGAAAAACTGTTTTTT.

The rearrangement joins TRBV29-1 to TRBJ1-5, with 7 bases identical to TRBD1. Germline V CDR1 and CDR2: SQVTM, ANQGSEA. The CDR3 is 14 amino acids. Losses at the gene ends were 4 bases for V and 11 bases for J; bases not matched to a gene: 14. The CDR3 region has the DNA TGCAGCGTTGCCGCCGGGACAGTTGACCAGTCCCAGCATTTT. This gives the protein CSVAAGTVDQSQHF.

The gene calls are TRBV10-3 and TRBJ2-3; 11 nucleotides line up with TRBD2. The CDR3 consists of 19 residues. With V trimmed by 8 bases and J by 1 base, 17 bases remained unmatched. The germline V gene has CDR1 ENHRY and CDR2 SYGVKD. CDR3 in DNA: TGTGCCATCGGCGCGGAGGAGGCTAGCGGGAGGCTGGGCACAGATACGCAGTATTTT. Its protein is CAIGAEEASGRLGTDTQYF.

The CDR3 loop reads CSATRHQGVGGNQPQHF. Here the CDR3 DNA reads TGCAGTGCTACAAGACACCAGGGGGTTGGCGGCAATCAGCCCCAGCATTTT. The chain joins TRBV20-1 to TRBJ1-5, with TRBD1 matching over 7 bases. Germline V gene sequence: CDR1 DFQATT, CDR2 SNEGSKA (reference sequence). The trim removed 4 bases at V and 2 bases at J, leaving 14 bases unmatched. The CDR3 has 17 amino acids.

The chain carries TRBV15 and TRBJ2-5; D possibly corresponds to TRBD2 (5 bases). V dropped 4 bases and J dropped 5 bases, with 8 bases sitting between them. Germline V lookup: CDR1 LNHNV, CDR2 YYDKDF (reference sequence). The CDR3 is 12 amino acids. The CDR3 region has the DNA TGTGCCACCAGCATAACGGGGGAGACCCAGTACTTC. Translating it yields CATSITGETQYF.

The rearrangement links TRBV5-1 to TRBJ1-1, with 8 bases fitting TRBD1. V lost 4 bases and J lost 5; bases outside the gene matches: 10. The CDR3 is 15 amino acids. Germline V gene data show CDR1 as SGHRS and CDR2 as YFSETQ. As DNA, the CDR3 is TGCGCCAGCAGCAACGACGGCCAGGGGGCAACTGAAGCTTTCTTT. Protein sequence: CASSNDGQGATEAFF.

Concerning this clonotype: This may be a read error: a much more frequent sequence differs by one nucleotide. Here the CDR3 DNA reads TGTGCCAGCAGCTCTCGGGACGTTGGAAAACTGTTGTTT. It translates to CASSSRDVGKLLF. The chain uses TRBV7-2 and TRBJ1-4; tentatively, D is TRBD1 (5 bases). The CDR3 loop spans 13 amino acids. Germline V CDR1 and CDR2: SGHTA, FQGNSA.

Only a few counts were recorded for this clonotype. The chain is built from TRBV9 and TRBJ2-3, with 10 nucleotides matching TRBD1. Per the germline V gene, CDR1 is SGDLS and CDR2 is YYNGEE. This CDR3 comprises 14 residues. V shed 3 bases and J 3 bases; nucleotides not matched to a gene: 1. The CDR3 DNA follows: TGTGCCAGCAGCGCGGGACAGGGGACAGATACGCAGTATTTT. Translating it yields CASSAGQGTDTQYF.

This CDR3 is CASSLGAGTGELFF. The CDR3 coding sequence is TGTGCCAGTAGTTTGGGGGCCGGCACCGGGGAGCTGTTTTTT. The chain couples TRBV19 to TRBJ2-2; D may be TRBD1 (6 bases). The germline V and J ends were trimmed by 5 bases and 4 bases, with 11 bases remaining between them. This CDR3 contains 14 residues. Germline CDR1 is LNHDA and CDR2 is SQIVND (reference sequence). Variable domain in full (rest from reference TRBV19 and TRBJ2-2): DGGITQSPKYLFRKEGQNVTLSCEQNLNHDAMYWYRQDPGQGLRLIYYSQIVNDFQKGDIAEGYSVSREKKESFPLTVTSAQKNPTAFYLCASSLGAGTGELFFGEGSRLTVL.

A few counts support this clonotype. The chain uses TRBV4-1 and TRBJ2-1; 9 bases are shared with TRBD2. CDR3 length: 15 amino acids. Looked up from germline, CDR1 is MGHRA and CDR2 is YSYEKL. Trimming removed 4 bases from V and 4 bases from J; junction bases left unmatched: 5. The CDR3 nucleotides are TGCGCCAGCAGCCGACGACTAGCGGATTACAATGAGCAGTTCTTC. It is translated as CASSRRLADYNEQFF.

The V gene is TRBV5-1, the J gene TRBJ2-2, with a tentative D call TRBD2 (5 bases). Germline CDR1 and CDR2: SGHRS and YFSETQ. The CDR3 is made up of 16 amino acids. Between the trimmed V and J ends, which lost 0 bases and 5 bases, there was a span of 14 bases. The CDR3 DNA is TGCGCCAGCAGCTTGGAAGGTTTCACGGGGACCGGGGAGCTGTTTTTT. This gives the protein CASSLEGFTGTGELFF.

This clonotype has a handful of counts. The chain combines TRBV7-2 with TRBJ2-7; D is uncertain. Trimming stripped 2 bases from V and 5 bases from J, with 16 bases between. The CDR3 has 15 amino acids. Germline V CDR1 and CDR2: SGHTA, FQGNSA. The CDR3 sequence: CASSLSPRVGNEQYF. CDR3 in DNA: TGTGCCAGCAGCTTATCCCCCCGGGTTGGGAACGAGCAGTACTTC.

In its sample, this clonotype was seen many times. V usage is TRBV5-5 and J usage is TRBJ2-1; D tentatively reads TRBD1 or TRBD2 (5 bases each). Trimming shortened V by 4 bases and J by 12 bases, and 35 bases separated the two germline ends. The CDR3 is 19 amino acids. Germline V gene sequence: CDR1 SGHKS, CDR2 YYEKEE (reference sequence). CDR3 amino acids: CASSHGMGRGRKLGIGQFF. The CDR3, as DNA: TGTGCCAGCAGCCACGGGATGGGACGGGGTCGAAAGCTGGGGATTGGGCAGTTCTTC.

This clonotype has only a few counts. This CDR3 is CASGETGTDTQYF. In DNA, the CDR3 is TGTGCCAGCGGAGAGACAGGCACAGATACGCAGTATTTT. The genes are TRBV28 and TRBJ2-3, with D possibly TRBD1 on 5 matching bases. The CDR3 is made up of 13 amino acids. Germline V gene sequence: CDR1 MDHEN, CDR2 SYDVKM. Trimming left V 8 bases short and J 1 base short, with 10 bases between.

J is TRBJ1-5 and V is TRBV6-1; 9 bases align to TRBD1. This CDR3 comprises 13 residues. The V and J ends lost 8 bases and 4 bases, in that order; junction bases with no gene match: 3. Germline-derived CDR1 and CDR2 are MNHNS and SASEGT. The CDR3 DNA reads as TGTGCCAGCTCACAGGGGGCAAATCAGCCCCAGCATTTT. Residues: CASSQGANQPQHF.

There are many counts of this clonotype. The chain has TRBV5-6 and TRBJ1-1; D might be TRBD1 (6 bases). This CDR3 is built from 17 residues. V lost 4 bases to trimming and J lost 0 bases, with 19 bases between them. In germline, CDR1 is SGHDT, CDR2 YYEEEE. The CDR3 DNA sequence: TGTGCCAGCAGCCCAAACCCTCCGGGACACTTGAACACTGAAGCTTTCTTT. It yields the protein CASSPNPPGHLNTEAFF.

This chain connects TRBV7-2 to TRBJ2-5; D is unclear. The CDR3 sequence is 15 residues long. The V gene's germline CDR1 is SGHTA and CDR2 FQGNSA. With 0 bases removed from V and 3 bases from J, the gap between germline ends came to 11 bases. This CDR3 is CASSLARRTEETQYF. CDR3 coding DNA: TGTGCCAGCAGCTTAGCACGACGGACCGAAGAGACCCAGTACTTC.

The sample holds many counts of this clonotype. The chain couples TRBV3-1 to TRBJ2-1; 10 bases align to TRBD2. The CDR3 spans 15 residues. Looked up from germline, CDR1 is LGHDT and CDR2 is YNNKEL (reference sequence). V shed 4 bases and J 7 bases; nucleotides not matched to a gene: 7. The CDR3 here is CASSPPGLAVNEQFF. CDR3 nucleotides: TGTGCCAGCAGCCCCCCCGGACTAGCGGTGAATGAGCAGTTCTTC.

The V and J genes are TRBV3-1 and TRBJ1-1; maybe TRBD1 (6 bases). V lost 4 bases and J 11 bases, leaving 17 bases between the germline ends. CDR1 is LGHDT, CDR2 YNNKEL, per germline (reference sequence). This CDR3 has 13 amino acids. The CDR3 DNA reads TGTGCCAGCAGCCGGAGGGGGGCATTCCAGGCTTTCTTT. It encodes CASSRRGAFQAFF. The entire variable domain, with the rest obtained from reference TRBV3-1 and TRBJ1-1, is as follows: DTAVSQTPKYLVTQMGNDKSIKCEQNLGHDTMYWYKQDSKKFLKIMFSYNNKELIINETVPNRFSPKSPDKAHLNLHINSLELGDSAVYFCASSRRGAFQAFFGQGTRLTVV.

This clonotype was detected only a few times. This chain connects TRBV5-6 to TRBJ2-7; TRBD2 matches at 12 bases. There are 15 residues in the CDR3. After removal of 5 bases from V and 4 bases from J, the junction contained 7 bases not matched to a gene. Germline V gene lookup returns CDR1 SGHDT and CDR2 YYEEEE. The CDR3 is CASRSRGLAGYEQYF. CDR3 bases: TGTGCCAGCAGAAGCAGGGGACTAGCGGGTTACGAGCAGTACTTC.